This TCR beta chain was found in a study of T cell changes during pregnancy in multiple sclerosis. Profiling relied on immunoSEQ multiplex PCR, and the TCRdb table lists in-frame clones only, not all of them. The data show under 90,000 clones, with 80% to 95% seen just once and 3.7% held by the top ten. Per the germline V gene, CDR1 is SEHNR and CDR2 is FQNEAQ (reference sequence). The CDR3 is made up of 13 amino acids. Trimming cost V 3 bases and J 2 bases, with 8 bases left between them. Sequenced here: peripheral blood, sampled after pregnancy. This sequence was found in a female donor in good health, enrolled as a control in a pregnancy study. This chain uses TRBV7-9 with TRBJ2-7; D is perhaps TRBD1 (5 bases). The CDR3 loop reads CASSFPGTYEQYF. CDR3 coding DNA: TGTGCCAGCAGCTTTCCAGGGACCTACGAGCAGTACTTC.